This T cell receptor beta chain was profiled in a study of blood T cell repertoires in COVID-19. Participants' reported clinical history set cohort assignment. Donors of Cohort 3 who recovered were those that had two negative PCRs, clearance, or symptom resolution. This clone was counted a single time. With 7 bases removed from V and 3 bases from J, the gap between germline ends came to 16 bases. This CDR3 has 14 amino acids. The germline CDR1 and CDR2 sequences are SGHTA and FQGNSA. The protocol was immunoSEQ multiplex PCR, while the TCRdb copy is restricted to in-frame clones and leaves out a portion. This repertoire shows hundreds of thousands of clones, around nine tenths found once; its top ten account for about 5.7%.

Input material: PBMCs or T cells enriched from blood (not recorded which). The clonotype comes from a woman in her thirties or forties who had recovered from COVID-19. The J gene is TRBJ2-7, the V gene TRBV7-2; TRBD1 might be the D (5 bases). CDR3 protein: CASTNPQGDYEQYF. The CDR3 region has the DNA TGTGCCAGCACCAACCCCCAGGGTGACTACGAGCAGTACTTC.